Below are 16 T cell receptor beta chains sequenced from a single sample in a study of vaccination effects on CD4 cells after COVID-19. TCRdb keeps only in-frame clones here, not all; method: immunoSEQ multiplex PCR. The sample has more than 40,000 clones, 65% to 80% seen once. Viral peptide pools were used in the ViraFEST assay to expand antigen-specific CD4+ T cells, and sequencing came afterward. An approximately 10-day culture period preceded the isolation of CD4+ T cells. Vaccine recipients lacked prior SARS-CoV-2 infection and had negative nucleocapsid antibodies. The antigens for these receptors are not known. Sample: CD4+ T cells from PBMCs cultured with HCoV-NL63 spike peptides, taken before COVID-19 vaccination. Receptors were obtained from a human donor who received a COVID-19 vaccine.

The V call is TRBV11-1, the J call TRBJ2-5, with D unclear. Trimming removed 5 bases from V and 5 bases from J, with 15 bases in between. CDR1 and CDR2 (germline): SGHAT, FQDESV (reference sequence). The CDR3 contains 14 residues. CDR3 protein: CASSPQKIWETQYF. DNA for the CDR3: TGTGCCAGCAGCCCTCAGAAAATATGGGAGACCCAGTACTTC.

This clone has more than one count but fewer than ten. V and J are TRBV7-8 and TRBJ2-3; D may correspond to TRBD1 or TRBD2 (5 bases each). Trimming shortened V by 0 bases and J by 2 bases, and 9 bases separated the two germline ends. The CDR3 has 15 residues. Germline V gene data show CDR1 as SGHVS and CDR2 as FQNEAQ. In nucleotides, the CDR3 is TGTGCCAGCAGCTTAGCGGGACCCCTCACAGATACGCAGTATTTT. Its protein is CASSLAGPLTDTQYF. The variable domain in full, completed from reference TRBV7-8 and TRBJ2-3, reads GAGVSQSPRYKVAKRGQDVALRCDPISGHVSLFWYQQALGQGPEFLTYFQNEAQLDKSGLPSDRFFAERPEGSVSTLKIQRTQQEDSAVYLCASSLAGPLTDTQYFGPGTRLTVL.

This clone was detected only once. The chain employs TRBV7-3 and TRBJ2-3; 7 bases match TRBD1. V trimming: 6 bases; J trimming: 4 bases; junction bases outside the gene matches: 7. CDR3 length equals 14 residues. Germline values: CDR1 SGHTA, CDR2 FQGTGA. CDR3 loop: CASSRDRVPDTQYF. CDR3 in DNA: TGTGCCAGCAGTCGTGACAGGGTCCCAGATACGCAGTATTTT.

In this sample, this clone turned up a few times. The chain joins TRBV10-2 to TRBJ2-2; 7 bases are shared with TRBD1. The CDR3 runs 16 residues. J was trimmed by 5 bases and V by 8 bases; bases with no gene match: 14. Germline lookup yields CDR1 WSHSY and CDR2 SAAADI. The CDR3 region is CASARSSGGRTGELFF. In DNA, the CDR3 is TGCGCCAGCGCGAGAAGCTCAGGGGGTCGGACCGGGGAGCTGTTTTTT.

This clone was seen once. The rearrangement uses TRBV5-4 and TRBJ2-3, with 7 positions matching TRBD2. The CDR3 covers 15 residues. V shed 4 bases and J 3 bases; nucleotides not matched to a gene: 8. Germline loops: CDR1 SGHNT, CDR2 YYREEE (reference sequence). This CDR3 is CASSTRREGTDTQYF. The CDR3 region has the DNA TGTGCCAGCAGCACAAGGAGGGAGGGGACAGATACGCAGTATTTT.

The chain uses TRBV30 and TRBJ1-6; D is uncertain. The germline V and J ends were trimmed by 0 bases and 6 bases, with 12 bases remaining between them. The CDR3 has 15 residues. Per germline, CDR1 GTSNPN and CDR2 SVGIG (reference sequence). The DNA of the CDR3 is TGTGCCTGGAGTGTACACCCTACTTCTAATTCACCCCTCCACTTT. Translation gives CAWSVHPTSNSPLHF.

This clone was counted a single time. The chain recombines TRBV18 with TRBJ1-4, with TRBD1 as a possible D gene (6 bases). V lost 5 bases, J lost 6 bases, and 19 bases lay in between. The V gene's germline CDR1 is KGHSH and CDR2 LQKENI. The CDR3 consists of 16 residues. As DNA, the CDR3 is TGTGCCAGCTCATCTAGAAACAGGGCACCACATGAAAAACTGTTTTTT. This encodes CASSSRNRAPHEKLFF.

The J gene is TRBJ1-1, the V gene TRBV18; unclear D gene. The ends were cut back, 5 bases at V and 1 base at J, with 11 bases in the middle. The germline CDR1 and CDR2 sequences are KGHSH and LQKENI. This CDR3 contains 14 residues. As DNA, the CDR3 is TGTGCCAGCTCAACCCAGGTAGAGAACACTGAAGCTTTCTTT. This codes for CASSTQVENTEAFF.

The CDR3 bases are TGTGCCAGCAGCTTATCACAGGGGCACACTGAAGCTTTCTTT. It specifies CASSLSQGHTEAFF. This chain uses TRBV7-2 with TRBJ1-1; 7 bases map to TRBD1. Looked up from germline, CDR1 is SGHTA and CDR2 is FQGNSA. The CDR3 length is 14 residues. After removal of 2 bases from V and 3 bases from J, the junction contained 3 bases not matched to a gene.

This clone was observed once. The rearrangement links TRBV3-1 (or the pseudogene TRBV3-2) to TRBJ1-3, with no clear D. The V end lost 10 bases, the J end lost 6 bases, and 16 bases lay between the germline ends. Germline CDR1 and CDR2: LGHDT and YNNKEL (reference sequence). This CDR3 region has 13 residues. CDR3 sequence: CATVERSSNTIYF. For the CDR3, the DNA is TGTGCCACCGTGGAGAGATCCTCAAACACCATATATTTT.

This chain connects TRBV28 to TRBJ1-1; 11 nucleotides agree with TRBD1. The CDR3 runs to 14 residues. From germline, CDR1 is MDHEN and CDR2 SYDVKM. With 6 bases clipped from V and 11 bases from J, the junction kept 11 bases outside the gene matches. The CDR3 is CASSQIRDRGYAFF. CDR3 nucleotide sequence: TGTGCCAGCAGCCAAATCCGGGACAGGGGGTATGCTTTCTTT.

V usage is TRBV10-3 and J usage is TRBJ2-4, with TRBD2 matching over 15 bases. V shed 6 bases, J shed 4 bases, and the junction held 10 bases outside the gene matches. Germline CDR1 and CDR2: ENHRY and SYGVKD. CDR3 length equals 18 residues. CDR3 DNA: TGTGCCATCAGCCCGGGACTAGCGGGGGGTAGTTTAAAAAACATTCAGTACTTC. Amino acids: CAISPGLAGGSLKNIQYF.

J is TRBJ2-2 and V is TRBV5-1; D may correspond to TRBD1 or TRBD2 (5 bases each). The CDR3 is 15 residues long. Germline lookup yields CDR1 SGHRS and CDR2 YFSETQ. The V gene lost 3 bases and the J gene lost 0 bases, with 9 bases spanning the gap. CDR3 protein: CASSSGATNTGELFF. The CDR3 coding sequence is TGCGCCAGCAGCTCCGGGGCCACGAACACCGGGGAGCTGTTTTTT.

The chain joins TRBV12-5 to TRBJ2-5; D ambiguous. With 1 base removed from V and 3 bases from J, the gap between germline ends came to 6 bases. This CDR3 is built from 13 residues. The germline gives CDR1 LGHNT, CDR2 FRNRAP. CDR3 sequence: CASGLGGEETQYF. CDR3 bases: TGTGCTAGTGGTTTGGGCGGAGAAGAGACCCAGTACTTC.

This clone was counted once. CDR3 residues: CASSPGQGTEAFF. The CDR3, as DNA: TGTGCCAGCAGCCCGGGCCAGGGAACTGAAGCTTTCTTT. The V gene is TRBV7-3, the J gene TRBJ1-1, with D perhaps matching TRBD1 (5 bases). This CDR3 contains 13 residues. With 5 bases removed from V and 5 bases from J, the gap between germline ends came to 12 bases. CDR1 is SGHTA, CDR2 FQGTGA, per germline.

The J gene is TRBJ2-1, the V gene TRBV19, with TRBD1 identical over 7 bases. The germline CDR1 and CDR2 sequences are LNHDA and SQIVND (reference sequence). This CDR3 region has 13 residues. Unmatched junction bases numbered 10, after V lost 6 bases and J lost 11 bases. In nucleotides, the CDR3 is TGTGCCAGTAGGAATACAGGGGCGCACCAGCAGTTCTTC. Its protein is CASRNTGAHQQFF. The whole variable domain, remainder taken from reference TRBV19 and TRBJ2-1, is DGGITQSPKYLFRKEGQNVTLSCEQNLNHDAMYWYRQDPGQGLRLIYYSQIVNDFQKGDIAEGYSVSREKKESFPLTVTSAQKNPTAFYLCASRNTGAHQQFFGPGTRLTVL.